This TCR beta chain was recorded in a study of blood T cell repertoires in COVID-19. Whole-study context: Samples came from the United States, Italy and Spain, spanning acute and convalescent COVID-19.

V lost 1 base, J lost 5 bases, and 4 bases stayed unmatched. The CDR3 loop spans 14 amino acids. Germline CDR1 and CDR2: LGHNA and YNFKEQ. As originally analysed: Using reference gene primer amplification, nucleated cell counts were estimated. Sequencing was performed with immunoSEQ multiplex PCR; in TCRdb, only in-frame clones are kept and a portion is missing. The V and J calls and the clone size are those of that table, but D and trimming were determined from the DNA. Of around 50,000 clones listed, around four fifths are singletons. The clonotype originates from a human donor in a cohort sampled during active COVID-19. V and J are TRBV4-2 and TRBJ1-2; 7 positions agree with TRBD1. Sequenced input: peripheral blood. Written as DNA, the CDR3 is TGTGCCAGCAGCCAAGGTCCAGGGGGGTATGGCTACACCTTC. Translating gives CASSQGPGGYGYTF.